A single sample gave rise to the 13 T cell receptor beta chains below, sequenced in a study of T cells in localized non-small cell lung cancer (dated by TCRdb to the early 2020s). The method was the immunoSEQ multiplex PCR assay. TCRdb took over this immuneACCESS table, retaining in-frame rearrangements with V and J assigned. Such tables are incomplete; in checked studies, under half of the missing clones stem from an unresolved V gene, and the remainder is unexplained. For this sample the table gives approximately 50,000 clones, of which about 86% were detected only once. The ten largest clones add up to about 2.3% of the sample. The sample consisted of PBMCs, taken before any cancer treatment. These receptors were obtained from a man aged 35 to 70 with stage II lung adenocarcinoma.

The rearrangement joins TRBV5-1 to TRBJ2-6; no clear D gene. The V end was cut by 1 base, the J end by 2 bases, with 7 bases between. The CDR3 contains 15 residues. Germline V CDR1 and CDR2: SGHRS, YFSETQ. DNA of the CDR3: TGCGCCAGCAGCTTGAGGAGCCCTGGGGCCAACGTCCTGACTTTC. Translated: CASSLRSPGANVLTF.

The chain couples TRBV7-3 to TRBJ2-1; possibly TRBD1 or TRBD2 for D (6 bases each). This CDR3 has 16 residues. V lost 2 bases and J lost 7, with 18 bases in between. Germline V gene lookup returns CDR1 SGHTA and CDR2 FQGTGA. In nucleotides, the CDR3 is TGTGCCAGCAGCTTATTAGGTGGGGGGCCGGAAAATGAGCAGTTCTTC. The encoded protein is CASSLLGGGPENEQFF.

The chain combines TRBV10-3 with TRBJ2-3, with no clear D. This CDR3 has 15 residues. Trimming left V 6 bases short and J 5 bases short, with 18 bases between. The V gene's germline CDR1 is ENHRY and CDR2 SYGVKD. The CDR3 sequence: CAISPVRALIDTQYF. In nucleotides, the CDR3 is TGTGCCATCAGCCCCGTCCGGGCTTTAATAGATACGCAGTATTTT.

This clone was seen just once. The V gene is TRBV5-1, the J gene TRBJ2-5; D remains unclear. The CDR3 is 13 residues long. Germline V lookup: CDR1 SGHRS, CDR2 YFSETQ. V lost 1 base and J 3 bases, leaving 7 bases between the germline ends. The CDR3 here is CASSLWSEETQYF. The CDR3 nucleotides read TGCGCCAGCAGCTTGTGGTCGGAAGAGACCCAGTACTTC.

This clone was counted only a few times. The chain employs TRBV15 and TRBJ1-2; D gene unclear. Germline V gene data show CDR1 as LNHNV and CDR2 as YYDKDF (reference sequence). This CDR3 comprises 12 residues. Trimming shortened V by 5 bases and J by 5 bases, and 9 bases separated the two germline ends. For the CDR3, the DNA is TGTGCCACCAGCTTGTCCTCTTATGGCTACACCTTC. It yields the protein CATSLSSYGYTF.

The rearrangement joins TRBV9 to TRBJ1-3; the D gene is possibly TRBD1 (5 bases). The CDR3 length is 13 residues. The germline V gene encodes CDR1 SGDLS and CDR2 YYNGEE. The V end was cut by 0 bases, the J end by 8 bases, with 9 bases between. The CDR3 here is CASSVEPTDTIYF. CDR3 coding DNA: TGTGCCAGCAGCGTAGAGCCGACAGACACCATATATTTT.

The table lists this clone with a few counts. CDR3 sequence reads: CAWSSQGSTEAFF. The CDR3 DNA reads as TGTGCCTGGAGTAGCCAGGGTAGCACTGAAGCTTTCTTT. J is TRBJ1-1 and V is TRBV30; maybe TRBD1 (5 bases). Trimming pared 2 bases from V and 4 bases from J, leaving 11 bases between. The CDR3 consists of 13 residues. The germline gives CDR1 GTSNPN, CDR2 SVGIG (reference sequence).

The gene calls are TRBV6-4 and TRBJ2-1; TRBD1 matches 12 bases. The CDR3 extends over 15 amino acids. Germline loops: CDR1 MRHNA, CDR2 SNTAGT. Trimming at V came to 4 bases and at J to 8 bases, leaving 6 bases not matched to a gene. The CDR3 DNA sequence: TGTGCCAGCAGTGTAGGAGGGACAGGGGGCGATGAGCAGTTCTTC. Residues: CASSVGGTGGDEQFF.

The chain combines TRBV18 with TRBJ2-1, with TRBD2 identical over 10 bases. Germline V gene sequence: CDR1 KGHSH, CDR2 LQKENI. V trimming: 2 bases; J trimming: 0 bases; junction bases outside the gene matches: 4. The CDR3 totals 17 residues. The CDR3 coding sequence is TGTGCCAGCTCACCAGGACTAGCGGAAAGCTCCTACAATGAGCAGTTCTTC. Protein product: CASSPGLAESSYNEQFF.

The chain joins TRBV13 to TRBJ2-1; 10 positions match TRBD1. The CDR3 totals 15 residues. The germline V gene encodes CDR1 PRHDT and CDR2 FYEKMQ (reference sequence). The ends lost 5 bases at V and 8 bases at J; junction bases unmatched: 9. The CDR3 coding sequence is TGTGCCAGCAGCCCGTCCGGGACAGGGGAGGATGAGCAGTTCTTC. Protein product: CASSPSGTGEDEQFF.

In this sample, this clone turned up once. This chain connects TRBV11-1 to TRBJ1-2, with D unresolved. Germline V CDR1 and CDR2: SGHAT, FQDESV (reference sequence). The CDR3 runs to 14 residues. Trimming cost V 2 bases and J 1 base, with 8 bases left between them. The CDR3 sequence: CASSLTGGNYGYTF. Here the CDR3 DNA reads TGTGCCAGCAGCTTAACTGGCGGTAACTATGGCTACACCTTC.

The J gene is TRBJ2-7, the V gene TRBV15; D is possibly TRBD2 (5 bases). Germline lookup yields CDR1 LNHNV and CDR2 YYDKDF (reference sequence). CDR3 length equals 13 residues. Trimming removed 1 base at V and 6 bases at J, with 10 bases between. CDR3 bases: TGTGCCACCAGCAGAGGAGGGTTTAGCGAGCAGTACTTC. It is translated as CATSRGGFSEQYF. Filled out from reference TRBV15 and TRBJ2-7, the complete variable domain reads DAMVIQNPRYQVTQFGKPVTLSCSQTLNHNVMYWYQQKSSQAPKLLFHYYDKDFNNEADTPDNFQSRRPNTSFCFLDIRSPGLGDTAMYLCATSRGGFSEQYFGPGTRLTVT.

The chain couples TRBV30 to TRBJ1-3, with a possible D match to TRBD1 (5 bases). The CDR3 is 14 residues long. Germline V gene data show CDR1 as GTSNPN and CDR2 as SVGIG (reference sequence). Trimming left V 0 bases short and J 8 bases short, with 14 bases between. CDR3 coding DNA: TGTGCCTGGAGTGTACTGGGGCGCGAAGACACCATATATTTT. Amino acid sequence: CAWSVLGREDTIYF.